These T cell receptor beta chains were read from a single sample in a study of beta chain features in type 1 diabetes. The protocol was immunoSEQ multiplex PCR, while the TCRdb copy is restricted to in-frame clones and leaves out a portion. This table has under 130,000 clones, under 30% appearing once. The sample comprised central memory CD4+ T cells from blood. These receptors were obtained from a woman aged 18-29 years with type 1 diabetes. CDR3s include the opening cysteine and the closing phenylalanine or tryptophan.

CDR3aa,v_gene,len,j_gene
CASSLADSKGELFF,TRBV5-1,14,TRBJ2-2
CATGGRGDRETQYF,TRBV19,14,TRBJ2-5
CASSIQVDWVEQYF,TRBV19,14,TRBJ2-7
CASSLQGRKGDGYTF,TRBV5-1,15,TRBJ1-2
CASSSRGTSTGELFF,TRBV5-4,15,TRBJ2-2
CSVVFFVAGTYNEQFF,TRBV29-1,16,TRBJ2-1
CASSEGTGTVIQPQHF,TRBV25-1,16,TRBJ1-5
CASSLTGDTEAFF,TRBV7-9,13,TRBJ1-1
CAWSVGRTEAFF,TRBV30,12,TRBJ1-1
CASGTGERYGYTF,TRBV7-9,13,TRBJ1-2
CASSPMKKGTGQKVNNEQFF,TRBV28,20,TRBJ2-1
CASNQTPGQEYF,TRBV6-6,12,TRBJ2-5
CASSLGDRAHTQYF,TRBV13,14,TRBJ2-3
CASSTGTGDNQPQHF,TRBV5-1,15,TRBJ1-5
CATSRPPQGGNQPQHF,TRBV15,16,TRBJ1-5
CASTGGTSGIAYNEQFF,TRBV19,17,TRBJ2-1
CASSLGSGSLNEQFF,TRBV7-3,15,TRBJ2-1
CASSHYGGVKYNEQFF,TRBV5-4,16,TRBJ2-1
CASSPRRFQVGGELFF,TRBV18,16,TRBJ2-2
CASSTGTQLDTQYF,TRBV5-4,14,TRBJ2-3
CASRGLASGGRIAEAFF,TRBV19,17,TRBJ1-1
CASRQMNSNQPQHF,TRBV2,14,TRBJ1-5
CASSFSSTDTQYF,TRBV5-4,13,TRBJ2-3
CASSEWQGIGYTF,TRBV6-1,13,TRBJ1-2
CSVEDLESRGMLYGYTF,TRBV29-1,17,TRBJ1-2
CASSVEAGGWAF,TRBV9,12,TRBJ2-3
CSARGPDEQFF,TRBV20-1,11,TRBJ2-1
CASSQPEGDGYTF,TRBV4-3,13,TRBJ1-2
CASSYAGRGNTGELFF,TRBV11-2,16,TRBJ2-2
CASSPRAGGPGTDTQYF,TRBV28,17,TRBJ2-3
CASSLTILSGANVLTF,TRBV5-4,16,TRBJ2-6